These 27 T cell receptor beta chains share one sample of origin, sequenced in a study of T cell clonality in common variable immunodeficiency. This table comes from immunoSEQ multiplex PCR, and its TCRdb copy is limited to in-frame clones, with some not included. The sample yields about 31,000 clones, without any singletons. Study-level points and caveats: Fewer deletions and N-nucleotide insertions were reportedly seen in common variable immunodeficiency TCR beta sequences.

For these receptors, no antigen is known. Sequencing was performed on peripheral blood mononuclear cells. These receptors all stem from a human donor with common variable immunodeficiency.

This clone is categorized as medium-sized. The CDR3 sequence: CASSPQGSSYEQYF. The part of the CDR3 DNA that was read is TGTGCCAGCAGTCCACAGGGTTCTTCCTACGAG. The chain couples TRBV28 to TRBJ2-7; weak D call: TRBD1 (6 bases). With the read ending 3 residues before the CDR3 end, the germline J gene is used to fill in that end. This CDR3 spans 14 amino acids. The V end lost 5 bases, the J end lost 1 base, and 12 bases lay between the germline ends. The germline gives CDR1 MDHEN, CDR2 SYDVKM.

This clone was seen only a few times. The sequenced fragment ends 3 residues before the CDR3 boundary, so the rest is inferred from the germline J gene. The genes are TRBV6-4 and TRBJ1-1; tentatively, D is TRBD1 (6 bases). V was clipped by 11 bases and J by 2 bases, with 12 bases between them. This CDR3 spans 12 amino acids. CDR1 and CDR2 from the germline V gene are MRHNA and SNTAGT. CDR3 bases read: TGTGCCGTCACAGGGATTAACACTGAA. Encoded protein: CAVTGINTE. In full, the CDR3 reads CAVTGINTEAFF.

This clone was seen a few times. The read ends 3 residues early relative to the CDR3; the germline J gene fills the gap. The chain carries TRBV20-1 and TRBJ2-1, with 7 bases lining up with TRBD2. Trimming took 3 bases from V and 8 from J; bases not matched to a gene: 13. The CDR3 loop spans 15 amino acids. Germline lookup yields CDR1 DFQATT and CDR2 SNEGSKA (reference sequence). The CDR3 protein is CSASERTRSVDEQFF. CDR3 DNA (partial): TGCAGTGCTAGTGAGCGGACTAGAAGTGTCGATGAG.

This clone was observed a handful of times. From the germline J gene comes the end of the CDR3, since the read stops 3 residues before it. The chain links TRBV5-8 to TRBJ1-1, with D uncertain. Looked up from germline, CDR1 is SGHTS and CDR2 is YDEGEE. Trimming stripped 1 base from V and 0 bases from J, with 10 bases between. This CDR3 region has 15 residues. CDR3 protein: CASSLNVLLNTEAFF. Incomplete CDR3 DNA: TGTGCCAGCAGCTTGAACGTACTTTTGAACACTGAA.

This clone was seen more than once but under ten times. The read ends 3 residues early relative to the CDR3; the germline J gene fills the gap. The chain joins TRBV19 to TRBJ2-7; tentative D call: TRBD1 (5 bases). V shed 1 base and J shed 4 bases, with 14 bases lying between them. The V gene's germline CDR1 is LNHDA and CDR2 SQIVND (reference sequence). CDR3 length: 15 residues. CDR3 DNA (partial): TGTGCCAGTAGTATAGTAACAGACAGACCTTACGAG. This sequence encodes CASSIVTDRPYE. The CDR3 as a whole reads CASSIVTDRPYEQYF. Full variable domain (rest looked up from reference TRBV19 and TRBJ2-7): DGGITQSPKYLFRKEGQNVTLSCEQNLNHDAMYWYRQDPGQGLRLIYYSQIVNDFQKGDIAEGYSVSREKKESFPLTVTSAQKNPTAFYLCASSIVTDRPYEQYFGPGTRLTVT.

This clone was seen more than once but under ten times. The read falls 3 residues short of the CDR3 end, and the missing part is taken from the germline J gene. The V gene is TRBV2, the J gene TRBJ1-2, with TRBD1 matching 10 bases. The CDR3 loop spans 15 amino acids. V shed 6 bases, J shed 2 bases, and the junction held 6 bases outside the gene matches. Looked up from germline, CDR1 is SNHLY and CDR2 is FYNNEI. The CDR3 reads CASSPGGQGNYGYTF. Partial CDR3 DNA: TGTGCCAGCAGCCCGGGGGGACAGGGGAACTATGGC.

This clone appeared many times. The read falls 3 residues short of the CDR3 end, and the missing part is taken from the germline J gene. The chain recombines TRBV2 with TRBJ2-3; 11 nucleotides match TRBD1. The V gene's germline CDR1 is SNHLY and CDR2 FYNNEI. After removal of 6 bases from V and 3 bases from J, the junction contained 8 bases not matched to a gene. The CDR3 totals 16 residues. The chain's CDR3 is CASSRFGQGATDTQYF. The sequenced CDR3 bases are TGTGCCAGCAGCCGATTTGGACAGGGGGCAACAGATACG.

This clone was picked up many times. Read coverage stops 3 residues before the CDR3 terminus; the germline J gene supplies the remainder. The chain joins TRBV18 to TRBJ1-1; the D is unclear. Germline CDR1 reads KGHSH; CDR2 reads LQKENI. With 3 bases removed from V and 2 bases from J, the gap between germline ends came to 7 bases. The CDR3 has 13 residues. CDR3 DNA, as far as it was read: TGTGCCAGCTCACCGGGCATAAACACTGAA. As protein: CASSPGINTE. The CDR3, in full, reads CASSPGINTEAFF.

This clone was counted ten times or more. The CDR3 extends 3 residues past the end of the read, so its final part is completed from the germline J gene. This rearrangement joins TRBV28 to TRBJ2-7; TRBD2 agrees at 7 bases. V dropped 3 bases and J dropped 5; count of bases not matched to a gene: 10. Per the germline V gene, CDR1 is MDHEN and CDR2 is SYDVKM. CDR3 length: 15 amino acids. The CDR3 is CASSFSRREYNEQYF. CDR3 DNA (partial): TGTGCCAGCAGTTTTTCACGGCGGGAGTACAACGAG.

This clone was recorded many times. The sequence runs out 3 residues before the end of the CDR3; the remainder is reconstructed from the germline J gene. The rearrangement joins TRBV28 to TRBJ2-3, with a possible D match to TRBD2 (6 bases). Trimming left V 5 bases short and J 5 bases short, with 14 bases between. The CDR3 is 14 amino acids. Germline CDR1 reads MDHEN; CDR2 reads SYDVKM. The CDR3 region is CASSRSGGVDTQYF. Partial CDR3 DNA: TGTGCCAGCAGTAGGAGCGGCGGGGTAGATACG.

In this sample, this clone turned up a few times. Sequencing ends 3 residues short of the CDR3 end; the germline J gene provides the rest. This chain joins TRBV7-2 and TRBJ1-2, with D perhaps matching TRBD1 (5 bases). This CDR3 spans 15 amino acids. CDR1 SGHTA and CDR2 FQGNSA come from the germline V gene. Trimming left V 5 bases short and J 3 bases short, with 16 bases between. This CDR3 is CASSPSGPGDYGYTF. The CDR3 bases that were read are TGTGCCAGCAGCCCCTCCGGGCCGGGGGACTATGGC.

This clone was counted a few times. The CDR3 end is not reached by the read, which stops 3 residues before it; the germline J gene fills it in. The same CDR3 arises from other DNA sequences in this sample as well. The chain has TRBV7-2 and TRBJ1-6, with D tentatively TRBD1 (5 bases). The CDR3 consists of 13 residues. With 0 bases removed from V and 10 bases from J, the gap between germline ends came to 7 bases. Germline V gene lookup returns CDR1 SGHTA and CDR2 FQGNSA. CDR3 sequence reads: CASSLAGGSPLHF. Incomplete CDR3 DNA: TGTGCCAGCAGCTTAGCCGGGGGGTCACCC. The entire variable domain, with the rest obtained from reference TRBV7-2 and TRBJ1-6, is as follows: GAGVSQSPSNKVTEKGKDVELRCDPISGHTALYWYRQSLGQGLEFLIYFQGNSAPDKSGLPSDRFSAERTGGSVSTLTIQRTQQEDSAVYLCASSLAGGSPLHFGNGTRLTVT.

This clone occurred many times. CDR3 DNA, as far as it was read: TGTGCCAGCAGAGACAGGGTGGAGACC. Translation: CASRDRVET. The whole CDR3 sequence reads CASRDRVETQYF. The V call is TRBV7-8, the J call TRBJ2-5, with TRBD1 matching over 7 bases. The read terminates 3 residues before the CDR3 end, so the remaining end is supplied by the germline J gene. The V and J ends lost 6 bases and 5 bases, in that order; junction bases with no gene match: 3. The CDR3 spans 12 residues. Germline loops: CDR1 SGHVS, CDR2 FQNEAQ.

In its sample, this clone was seen a few times. Sequencing ends 3 residues short of the CDR3 end; the germline J gene provides the rest. The V and J genes are TRBV11-3 and TRBJ2-7; the D is unclear. The V end lost 5 bases, the J end lost 6 bases, and 11 bases lay between the germline ends. The germline V gene has CDR1 SGHNT and CDR2 YENEEA. The CDR3 runs 12 residues. CDR3 bases read: TGTGCCAGCAGCCTAACCGATTCCGAG. Translating it yields CASSLTDSE. The entire CDR3 protein is CASSLTDSEQYF.

This clone was seen ten or more times. Read coverage stops 3 residues before the CDR3 terminus; the germline J gene supplies the remainder. The rearrangement links TRBV29-1 to TRBJ2-7; TRBD2 agrees at 13 bases. J gave up 5 bases and V 7 bases, and 8 bases lay outside the gene matches. The CDR3 is 14 amino acids. CDR1 and CDR2 (germline): SQVTM, ANQGSEA. CDR3 DNA (partial): TGCAGCGAAACCGGACTAGCGGGAGCCCACGAG. Protein sequence: CSETGLAGAHE. The full CDR3 is CSETGLAGAHEQYF.

This clone has just a few counts. The read terminates 3 residues ahead of where the CDR3 ends, so the germline J gene completes it. The rearrangement joins TRBV7-2 to TRBJ2-7; D perhaps matches TRBD2 (6 bases). The CDR3 consists of 13 residues. V was clipped by 3 bases and J by 1 base, with 7 bases between them. CDR1 is SGHTA and CDR2 is FQGNSA in the germline V gene. This CDR3 reads CASSFGGSYEQYF. CDR3 DNA (partial): TGTGCCAGCAGCTTTGGGGGGTCCTACGAG.

For this clone: The read gets to within 3 residues of the CDR3 end, and the germline J gene fills in the rest. The V and J genes are TRBV11-3 and TRBJ2-7; TRBD2 is a possible D gene (6 bases). The CDR3 is 14 amino acids. Looked up from germline, CDR1 is SGHNT and CDR2 is YENEEA. The V end lost 5 bases, the J end lost 3 bases, and 14 bases lay between the germline ends. CDR3 bases read: TGTGCCAGCAGCCCCGGGACTGGATACTACGAG. Translated, it gives CASSPGTGYYE. The entire CDR3 is CASSPGTGYYEQYF. The full variable domain, rest sourced from reference TRBV11-3 and TRBJ2-7, is EAGVVQSPRYKIIEKKQPVAFWCNPISGHNTLYWYLQNLGQGPELLIRYENEEAVDDSQLPKDRFSAERLKGVDSTLKIQPAELGDSAVYLCASSPGTGYYEQYFGPGTRLTVT.

This clone was seen only a few times. The read gets to within 3 residues of the CDR3 end, and the germline J gene fills in the rest. The chain links TRBV2 to TRBJ1-1; perhaps TRBD1 as D (5 bases). CDR3 length equals 16 residues. In germline, CDR1 is SNHLY, CDR2 FYNNEI. The V end lost 6 bases, the J end lost 0 bases, and 17 bases lay between the germline ends. The CDR3 loop is CASRAVGGIMNTEAFF. CDR3 bases read: TGTGCCAGCAGAGCCGTGGGGGGGATTATGAACACTGAA.

This clone has a count of ten or more. The CDR3 goes on 3 residues after the read ends, and that part is filled in from the germline J gene. The chain is built from TRBV29-1 and TRBJ1-2, with D perhaps matching TRBD1 (5 bases). This CDR3 has 14 amino acids. CDR1 is SQVTM, CDR2 ANQGSEA, per germline. V lost 5 bases to trimming and J lost 4 bases, with 17 bases between them. CDR3 sequence reads: CSVKGLITSYGYTF. CDR3 DNA, as far as it was read: TGCAGCGTTAAGGGACTGATTACCTCCTATGGC.

Notes on this clone: The observed sequence ends 3 residues before the CDR3 terminus, with the missing tail filled in from the germline J gene. The rearrangement links TRBV29-1 to TRBJ2-3, with 7 nucleotides matching TRBD1. Germline-derived CDR1 and CDR2 are SQVTM and ANQGSEA. J was trimmed by 3 bases and V by 2 bases; bases with no gene match: 8. The CDR3 runs 15 residues. Incomplete CDR3 DNA: TGCAGCGTTGAAAGGGGACAGACGGGTACAGATACG. It codes for CSVERGQTGTDT. The whole CDR3 sequence is CSVERGQTGTDTQYF.

This clone was picked up many times. The read ends 3 residues before the CDR3 terminus; that terminus is restored from the germline J gene. This chain connects TRBV19 to TRBJ2-7; tentatively, D is TRBD1 (6 bases). V lost 5 bases to trimming and J lost 0 bases, with 17 bases between them. The germline V gene encodes CDR1 LNHDA and CDR2 SQIVND (reference sequence). The CDR3 spans 16 residues. This CDR3 reads CASSATGTWSSYEQYF. CDR3 DNA (partial): TGTGCCAGTAGTGCAACCGGGACATGGAGCTCCTACGAG.

This clone has at least ten counts. Coverage ceases 3 residues before the CDR3 finishes, and the germline J gene fills in the end. This rearrangement joins TRBV19 to TRBJ2-7, with TRBD2 identical over 9 bases. The length of the CDR3 is 15 residues. Per the germline V gene, CDR1 is LNHDA and CDR2 is SQIVND (reference sequence). The ends lost 3 bases at V and 3 bases at J; junction bases unmatched: 6. The part of the CDR3 DNA that was read is TGTGCCAGTAGTATGGGGCTAGCGGGAATCTACGAG. Protein: CASSMGLAGIYE. The entire CDR3 reads CASSMGLAGIYEQYF.

This clone was seen ten or more times. Read coverage stops 3 residues before the CDR3 terminus; the germline J gene supplies the remainder. V gene TRBV7-8 combines with J gene TRBJ2-7; D is possibly TRBD1 (6 bases). V lost 11 bases and J lost 3, with 26 bases in between. Germline CDR1 and CDR2: SGHVS and FQNEAQ. The CDR3 runs to 16 residues. Incomplete CDR3 DNA: TGTGCCGCAGGATTGGGGGCCGCTTCGTTAGGCTACGAG. Amino acids: CAAGLGAASLGYE. The CDR3 in its entirety is CAAGLGAASLGYEQYF. Complete variable domain (other parts from reference TRBV7-8 and TRBJ2-7): GAGVSQSPRYKVAKRGQDVALRCDPISGHVSLFWYQQALGQGPEFLTYFQNEAQLDKSGLPSDRFFAERPEGSVSTLKIQRTQQEDSAVYLCAAGLGAASLGYEQYFGPGTRLTVT.

Concerning this clone: The read ends 3 residues before the CDR3 terminus; that terminus is restored from the germline J gene. The rearrangement links TRBV11-3 to TRBJ1-1; no clear D gene. The CDR3 loop spans 15 amino acids. Germline-derived CDR1 and CDR2 are SGHNT and YENEEA. Trimming took 1 base from V and 0 from J, leaving 9 bases between them. Here the CDR3 reads CASSLGGSMNTEAFF. The sequenced CDR3 bases are TGTGCCAGCAGCTTAGGCGGCAGCATGAACACTGAA. The full variable domain, in which reference TRBV11-3 and TRBJ1-1 provide the parts outside the CDR3, is EAGVVQSPRYKIIEKKQPVAFWCNPISGHNTLYWYLQNLGQGPELLIRYENEEAVDDSQLPKDRFSAERLKGVDSTLKIQPAELGDSAVYLCASSLGGSMNTEAFFGQGTRLTVV.

This clone was counted between two and nine times. The read terminates 3 residues ahead of where the CDR3 ends, so the germline J gene completes it. The chain has TRBV11-2 and TRBJ2-7; perhaps TRBD1 as D (5 bases). V was trimmed by 4 bases and J by 4 bases, leaving 11 bases between them. This CDR3 is built from 13 residues. CDR1 and CDR2 from the germline V gene are SGHAT and FQNNGV. CDR3 DNA, as far as it was read: TGTGCCAGCAGCTCGGACATGGATTACGAG. It is translated as CASSSDMDYE. The whole CDR3 region reads CASSSDMDYEQYF.

There are many counts of this clone. The read terminates 3 residues before the CDR3 end, so the remaining end is supplied by the germline J gene. The rearrangement uses TRBV7-2 and TRBJ2-7, with D unclear. Germline values: CDR1 SGHTA, CDR2 FQGNSA. V was shortened by 5 bases and J by 3 bases, with 8 bases between the two germline ends. CDR3 length equals 12 residues. CDR3 DNA (partial): TGTGCCAGCAGCATCTCCCTCTACGAG. Its protein is CASSISLYE. The whole CDR3 protein is CASSISLYEQYF.

Ten or more counts support this clone. The CDR3 extends 3 residues past the end of the read, so its final part is completed from the germline J gene. The chain links TRBV18 to TRBJ2-3; no reliable D call. Germline V CDR1 and CDR2: KGHSH, LQKENI. V lost 3 bases and J lost 6, with 7 bases in between. This CDR3 spans 12 amino acids. CDR3 bases read: TGTGCCAGCTCACCGCTCCGGGATACG. Translating it yields CASSPLRDT. The whole CDR3 sequence reads CASSPLRDTQYF.